The next 3 T cell receptor beta chains were all read from a single sample in a study of T cell responses to AZD1222 COVID-19 vaccine. Sequenced by immunoSEQ multiplex PCR; TCRdb stores in-frame clones only, minus some. Among about 180,000 clones listed, 70% to 90% were seen once. The specimen was peripheral blood, collected 28 days after the second AZD1222 dose. These receptor sequences come from an adult who received the AZD1222 COVID-19 vaccine.

The chain joins TRBV15 to TRBJ1-6, with D hard to call. CDR1 and CDR2 from the germline V gene are LNHNV and YYDKDF (reference sequence). Trimming shortened V by 1 base and J by 13 bases, and 14 bases separated the two germline ends. The CDR3 extends over 14 amino acids. The DNA for the CDR3 is TGTGCCACCAGCAGAGGGCCCGTGCCGGAGCCCCTCCACTTT. Residues: CATSRGPVPEPLHF.

V usage is TRBV6-2 or TRBV6-3 and J usage is TRBJ1-6; possibly TRBD1 for D (6 bases). V was trimmed by 3 bases and J by 10 bases, leaving 19 bases between them. Per the germline V gene, CDR1 is MNHEY and CDR2 is SVGEGT. The CDR3 length is 16 residues. The CDR3 bases are TGTGCCAGCAGTTATTACTCGGCAGGGGAAGGCTCACCCCTCCACTTT. Its protein product is CASSYYSAGEGSPLHF.

The V call is TRBV5-8, the J call TRBJ1-3; D uncertain. Germline V gene data show CDR1 as SGHTS and CDR2 as YDEGEE. The CDR3 spans 15 residues. Trimming took 1 base from V and 4 from J, leaving 12 bases between them. The chain's CDR3 is CASSLYWESGNTIYF. Here the CDR3 DNA reads TGTGCCAGCAGCTTGTATTGGGAATCCGGAAACACCATATATTTT.